The rows below give T cell receptor beta chains drawn from one sample of a study of sequential checkpoint blockade in melanoma. Generated by immunoSEQ multiplex PCR, the TCRdb table keeps only in-frame clones and is missing some. This table holds 14,000 or so clones, 77% found once. This sample comprised CD8+ T cells sorted from blood (inferred from file names), obtained from a patient given nivolumab and ipilimumab in sequence. The receptor source for this set is a human donor with melanoma. The CDR3 runs from the conserved cysteine through the conserved F or W. Each record gives: D gene, J gene, clone size, V gene, CDR3 DNA, CDR3 protein. D genes are given only for firm matches. Clone sizes are given selectively: once, few, many, or a class where the clone is expanded.

d_gene: NA; j_gene: TRBJ2-5; abundance: NA; v_gene: TRBV7-5; CDR3nt: TGTGCCAGCAGCCCCCTTGCGGGATGGCGAAAGACCCAGTACTTC; CDR3aa: CASSPLAGWRKTQYF
d_gene: TRBD2; j_gene: TRBJ2-7; abundance: NA; v_gene: TRBV7-8; CDR3nt: TGTGCCAGCAGCAGGACTAGCGGGGGATCCGAGCAGTACTTC; CDR3aa: CASSRTSGGSEQYF
d_gene: NA; j_gene: TRBJ2-1; abundance: NA; v_gene: TRBV19; CDR3nt: TGTGCCAGTACCTCCGGGGATGAGCAGTTCTTC; CDR3aa: CASTSGDEQFF
d_gene: TRBD1; j_gene: TRBJ2-7; abundance: NA; v_gene: TRBV2; CDR3nt: TGTGCCAGCAGGGCGGGACAGGGGGTATACGAGCAGTACTTC; CDR3aa: CASRAGQGVYEQYF
d_gene: TRBD2; j_gene: TRBJ2-7; abundance: NA; v_gene: TRBV7-9; CDR3nt: TGTGCCAGCAGCTCCGATGGACTAGCGGGAGGACTCTCCTACGAGCAGTACTTC; CDR3aa: CASSSDGLAGGLSYEQYF
d_gene: TRBD2; j_gene: TRBJ2-7; abundance: NA; v_gene: TRBV4-1; CDR3nt: TGCGCCAGCAGCCAAGCCGGGACTAGCTCCTACGAGCAGTACTTC; CDR3aa: CASSQAGTSSYEQYF
d_gene: TRBD2; j_gene: TRBJ2-7; abundance: few; v_gene: TRBV14; CDR3nt: TGTGCCAGCAGCCCCCCGGGACCGGGACTAGCGGGAGTACACGAGCAGTACTTC; CDR3aa: CASSPPGPGLAGVHEQYF
d_gene: NA; j_gene: TRBJ2-6; abundance: NA; v_gene: TRBV4-2; CDR3nt: TGTGCCAGCAGCCAAGAACAGTCTGGGGCCAACGTCCTGACTTTC; CDR3aa: CASSQEQSGANVLTF
d_gene: NA; j_gene: TRBJ2-7; abundance: NA; v_gene: TRBV27; CDR3nt: TGTGCCAGCAGTTTGGACACCCGTTACGAGCAGTACTTC; CDR3aa: CASSLDTRYEQYF
d_gene: TRBD1; j_gene: TRBJ2-3; abundance: NA; v_gene: TRBV7-2; CDR3nt: TGTGCCAGCAGCACCGGGACAGGGTTGACAGATACGCAGTATTTT; CDR3aa: CASSTGTGLTDTQYF
d_gene: NA; j_gene: TRBJ2-1; abundance: NA; v_gene: TRBV5-4; CDR3nt: TGTGCCAGCAGCTTGGTTAGCTCGGATGAGCAGTTCTTC; CDR3aa: CASSLVSSDEQFF
d_gene: TRBD1; j_gene: TRBJ2-7; abundance: NA; v_gene: TRBV7-9; CDR3nt: TGTGCCAGCAGCCCCCCAGGGACAGGGGGGAGATCCTACGAGCAGTACTTC; CDR3aa: CASSPPGTGGRSYEQYF
d_gene: NA; j_gene: TRBJ2-2; abundance: once; v_gene: TRBV6-4; CDR3nt: TGTGCCAGCAGTGACTCTGAGGCGGGGGAGCTGTTTTTT; CDR3aa: CASSDSEAGELFF
d_gene: NA; j_gene: TRBJ1-1; abundance: NA; v_gene: TRBV19; CDR3nt: TGTGCCAGTAGCCAAGGGCCAGGGTTCTCTGAAGCTTTCTTT; CDR3aa: CASSQGPGFSEAFF
d_gene: NA; j_gene: TRBJ1-2; abundance: once; v_gene: TRBV25-1; CDR3nt: TGTGCCAGCAGTGAGACTGGACAGCTCATTAATGGCTACACCTTC; CDR3aa: CASSETGQLINGYTF
d_gene: NA; j_gene: TRBJ1-5; abundance: NA; v_gene: TRBV9; CDR3nt: TGTGCCAGCAGCGTGGGACATGCCCTCAATCAGCCCCAGCATTTT; CDR3aa: CASSVGHALNQPQHF
d_gene: NA; j_gene: TRBJ1-3; abundance: NA; v_gene: TRBV7-2; CDR3nt: TGTGCCAGCAGCTTTCCACGGGGTAAAAACACCATATATTTT; CDR3aa: CASSFPRGKNTIYF
d_gene: TRBD2; j_gene: TRBJ2-7; abundance: NA; v_gene: TRBV28; CDR3nt: TGTGCCAGCAGTTCCGCCATACTAGCGGGAGATCCCTACGAGCAGTACTTC; CDR3aa: CASSSAILAGDPYEQYF
d_gene: TRBD2; j_gene: TRBJ2-5; abundance: once; v_gene: TRBV5-6; CDR3nt: TGTGCCAGCAGCCTAGCGGGGGATCAGACCCAGTACTTC; CDR3aa: CASSLAGDQTQYF
d_gene: TRBD1; j_gene: TRBJ1-5; abundance: NA; v_gene: TRBV19; CDR3nt: TGTGCCAGTAGTGAGACAGGGAATAGCAATCAGCCCCAGCATTTT; CDR3aa: CASSETGNSNQPQHF
d_gene: TRBD2; j_gene: TRBJ2-3; abundance: NA; v_gene: TRBV9; CDR3nt: TGTGCCAGCAGCGTCGGGACTAGCGAGGTAGATACGCAGTATTTT; CDR3aa: CASSVGTSEVDTQYF
d_gene: NA; j_gene: TRBJ2-1; abundance: NA; v_gene: TRBV7-8; CDR3nt: TGTGCCAGCAGCTTAGCGCCGGGGGGCGATGAGCAGTTCTTC; CDR3aa: CASSLAPGGDEQFF
d_gene: NA; j_gene: TRBJ2-7; abundance: few; v_gene: TRBV7-9; CDR3nt: TGTGCCAGCAGCTCGACAGGCTCCTACGAGCAGTACTTC; CDR3aa: CASSSTGSYEQYF
d_gene: NA; j_gene: TRBJ1-1; abundance: NA; v_gene: TRBV2; CDR3nt: TGTGCCAGCAGTGAACTGGAGATAAACACTGAAGCTTTCTTT; CDR3aa: CASSELEINTEAFF
d_gene: NA; j_gene: TRBJ2-7; abundance: NA; v_gene: TRBV28; CDR3nt: TGCGCCAGCAGTAAAACCGAGACGGACACCTACGAGCAGTACTTC; CDR3aa: CASSKTETDTYEQYF
d_gene: TRBD1; j_gene: TRBJ1-1; abundance: NA; v_gene: TRBV7-9; CDR3nt: TGTGCCAGCAGCCCAGTGGCAGGGGGCACTGAAGCTTTCTTT; CDR3aa: CASSPVAGGTEAFF
d_gene: NA; j_gene: TRBJ2-7; abundance: NA; v_gene: TRBV27; CDR3nt: TGTGCCAGCAGTTTGTATTCCGGGACAAAGCCCCCCTACGAGCAGTACTTC; CDR3aa: CASSLYSGTKPPYEQYF